The 8 T cell receptor beta chains listed next were all sequenced from one sample in a study of glioma-infiltrating T cells. Using RNA template, CDR3s of TCR alpha and beta were amplified with iRepertoire arm-PCR. TCRdb fed the multiplex PCR reads into MiXCR, producing one record per CDR3 protein. The sample has more than 300,000 distinct CDR3 sequences, roughly two fifths seen once. The specimen was glioma tissue, nonneoplastic brain tissue, or PBMCs (not recorded which). The receptors shown here come from a human donor with low-grade glioma or glioblastoma, undergoing nonglioma brain surgery, or in good health (not recorded which).

V is TRBV19 and J is TRBJ1-1, with D possibly TRBD1 on 6 matching bases. Germline CDR1 LNHDA, CDR2 SQIVND (reference sequence). V was trimmed by 2 bases and J by 4 bases, leaving 8 bases between them. The CDR3 is 13 residues long. Here the CDR3 reads CASSIRGSTEAFF. The DNA for the CDR3 is TGTGCCAGTAGTATAAGGGGGAGCACTGAAGCTTTCTTT.

The chain has TRBV7-2 and TRBJ1-5; D gene ambiguous. The CDR3 has 15 residues. The V end lost 5 bases, the J end lost 3 bases, and 14 bases lay between the germline ends. CDR1 is SGHTA, CDR2 FQGNSA, per germline. CDR3 in DNA: TGTGCCAGCAGCCTCATTAGAAGGTCCAATCAGCCCCAGCATTTT. Translated: CASSLIRRSNQPQHF. Full variable domain (missing parts from reference TRBV7-2 and TRBJ1-5): GAGVSQSPSNKVTEKGKDVELRCDPISGHTALYWYRQSLGQGLEFLIYFQGNSAPDKSGLPSDRFSAERTGGSVSTLTIQRTQQEDSAVYLCASSLIRRSNQPQHFGDGTRLSIL.

As concerns this clonotype: This could be a read error, since a much larger clone is one nucleotide away. This chain uses TRBV6-1 with TRBJ2-1; D is unresolved. Germline-derived CDR1 and CDR2 are MNHNS and SASEGT. Trimming took 6 bases from V and 16 from J, leaving 19 bases between them. The CDR3 runs 12 residues. CDR3 amino acids: CASRGAASSSFF. CDR3 DNA sequence: TGTGCCAGCAGAGGCGCGGCGTCTTCAAGTTTCTTC.

V is TRBV6-2 or TRBV6-3 and J is TRBJ2-4; 8 bases match TRBD2. Trimming cost V 2 bases and J 4 bases; bases outside gene matches: 7. Germline V gives CDR1 MNHEY, CDR2 SVGEGT. The CDR3 covers 16 residues. The CDR3 loop is CASSYGGGGRKNIQYF. DNA of the CDR3: TGTGCCAGCAGTTACGGGGGCGGCGGGAGGAAAAACATTCAGTACTTC.

Notes on this clonotype: Just one base apart from a much larger clone, this may be a read error. The V and J genes are TRBV6-2 or TRBV6-3 and TRBJ2-3, with 14 bases that match TRBD2. Germline-derived CDR1 and CDR2 are MNHEY and SVGEGT. This CDR3 is built from 16 residues. J gave up 4 bases and V 4 bases, and 4 bases lay outside the gene matches. CDR3 coding DNA: TGTGCCAGCAGTTCGGGACTAGCGGGAGAAGCAGATACGCAGTATTTT. It specifies CASSSGLAGEADTQYF.

At least ten counts were recorded for this clonotype. This chain uses TRBV20-1 with TRBJ1-6; 10 nucleotides align to TRBD1. Per the germline V gene, CDR1 is DFQATT and CDR2 is SNEGSKA (reference sequence). The J segment lost 9 bases and the V segment lost 3 bases, leaving 5 bases of the junction unmatched. This CDR3 is 14 amino acids long. This CDR3 reads CSASLTGGGSPLHF. CDR3 sequence (DNA): TGCAGTGCTAGCCTGACAGGGGGCGGTTCACCCCTCCACTTT.

This clonotype was seen only a few times. The chain joins TRBV15 to TRBJ2-2; 7 positions agree with TRBD2. This CDR3 is built from 14 residues. V shed 1 base and J 4 bases; nucleotides not matched to a gene: 0. CDR1 is LNHNV, CDR2 YYDKDF, per germline (reference sequence). The CDR3 nucleotides are TGTGCCACCAGCAGAGGCGGGAGCACCGGGGAGCTGTTTTTT. The encoded protein is CATSRGGSTGELFF.

The chain uses TRBV2 and TRBJ1-6; the match to TRBD1 covers 11 bases. The CDR3 consists of 15 residues. Germline V CDR1 and CDR2: SNHLY, FYNNEI. Trimming at V came to 4 bases and at J to 5 bases, leaving 1 base not matched to a gene. This CDR3 reads CASSGTGGNNSPLHF. As DNA, the CDR3 is TGTGCCAGCAGTGGGACAGGGGGCAATAATTCACCCCTCCACTTT.